The sample holds a few counts of the clone carrying this T cell receptor (beta chain). The sample belongs to a study of technical replicates of blood from four donors. Measured with immunoSEQ multiplex PCR; TCRdb has only the in-frame clones, and not every one. There are over 25,000 clones in the sample; around 90% occur only once, and around 3.9% lies in the top ten. Sequenced input: PBMCs. The clonotype was recovered from a human donor in good health. Some clones in this sample may be carry-over from other donors' samples.

CDR3 loop: CASSLATSGVQETQYF. The CDR3 DNA is TGTGCCAGCAGCTTAGCGACTAGCGGGGTACAAGAGACCCAGTACTTC. The chain joins TRBV13 to TRBJ2-5, with 11 positions matching TRBD2. CDR1 is PRHDT and CDR2 is FYEKMQ in the germline V gene (reference sequence). The J segment lost 2 bases and the V segment lost 1 base, leaving 3 bases of the junction unmatched. The CDR3 length is 16 residues.